The T cell receptor beta chain described here comes from a study of vaccination effects on CD4 cells after COVID-19. Broader study findings: Marked clonal contraction was seen late after vaccination (in both infection- and vaccine-induced clones). The study dataset contains few convalescent patients and includes no early post-infection timepoints.

The table came from immunoSEQ multiplex PCR; TCRdb's copy has only in-frame clones and leaves some out. The sample consists of fewer than 40,000 clones, about two thirds of them appearing once. Culturing for roughly 10 days preceded CD4+ T cell isolation. Replacing half the medium with IL-2 medium was done on days 3 and 7. From germline, CDR1 is MGHRA and CDR2 YSYEKL. This CDR3 has 18 amino acids. V was pared by 3 bases and J by 6 bases, with 14 bases of the junction left unmatched. As to this clone: The antigen remains undetermined.

The source is a human donor who received a COVID-19 vaccine. Material: CD4+ T cells from PBMCs cultured without peptide, obtained before COVID-19 vaccination. The chain links TRBV4-1 to TRBJ2-2; TRBD1 matches at 9 bases. This CDR3 reads CASSQSPGQGNYAGELFF. The CDR3 DNA reads as TGCGCCAGCAGCCAGTCTCCGGGACAGGGTAATTACGCCGGGGAGCTGTTTTTT.